This T cell receptor (beta chain) is from a study of blood T cell repertoires in COVID-19. Study details: Samples of COVID-19 (acute and convalescent) were obtained from the United States, Italy and Spain. Sources were T cells, B-cell-depleted T cells, or PBMCs; the material itself was cDNA or gDNA.

The protocol was immunoSEQ multiplex PCR, while the TCRdb copy is restricted to in-frame clones and leaves out a portion. The top ten clones hold over 4% of a sample with about 260,000 clones, less than 90% of them seen once. The V and J ends lost 7 bases and 8 bases respectively, with 21 bases between them. Germline assignment: CDR1 MNHEY and CDR2 SVGAGI. There are 15 residues in the CDR3. The receptor comes from a man in his sixties who had recovered from COVID-19. The sequencing input was peripheral blood. The rearrangement joins TRBV6-5 to TRBJ2-1; perhaps TRBD1 as D (5 bases). The CDR3: CASKSQLWGEDEQFF. The DNA for the CDR3 is TGTGCCAGCAAGTCTCAGCTATGGGGCGAGGATGAGCAGTTCTTC.